Listed here is a single T cell receptor beta chain. Its antigen is currently unknown. The CDR3 extends over 18 amino acids. With V trimmed by 5 bases and J by 0 bases, 15 bases remained unmatched. TCRdb reanalysed the RT-PCR reads using MiXCR and keeps one entry per CDR3 protein. The sample lists 500,000 to 600,000 distinct CDR3 sequences; 16% were seen once. The record originates from a study of response to subunit inactivated influenza vaccine. Study conclusions and caveats: Few additional T cells are recruited per seasonal influenza vaccination, authors suggested.

The TCR sequence derives from a man between 50 and 70 years old who received an inactivated influenza vaccine. The source material was CD4+ T cells sorted from PBMCs, sampled around 25 months after vaccination. The V gene is TRBV12-3 or TRBV12-4, the J gene TRBJ2-5; 7 bases agree with TRBD1. The DNA for the CDR3 is TGTGCCAGCAGTCCCGGGACAGCCCAATCTCCGTACCAAGAGACCCAGTACTTC. Translation: CASSPGTAQSPYQETQYF.